The rows below give T cell receptor beta chains drawn from one sample of a study of cytomegalovirus exposure and HLA in healthy donors. Measured with immunoSEQ multiplex PCR; TCRdb has only the in-frame clones, and not every one. This table has 160,000 or so clones, approximately 88% appearing once. Sequencing was done on a sample of PBMCs. The receptors derive from a woman between 25 and 40 years old in good health and CMV-seronegative. Each CDR3 is given with its conserved first and last residue. A D gene is named only where the DNA matches it firmly. Expanded clones are given a class, and other clones once, few, many or no size at all.

j_call d_call v_call clone_size cdr3_aa cdr3_nt
TRBJ2-1 . TRBV7-8 . CASSLIAGANWDEQFF TGTGCCAGCAGCTTAATTGCGGGGGCCAATTGGGATGAGCAGTTCTTC
TRBJ2-2 . TRBV7-9 . CASSLAGAGELFF TGTGCCAGCAGCTTAGCAGGGGCCGGGGAGCTGTTTTTT
TRBJ2-7 . TRBV6-1 . CASSGQTYEQYF TGTGCCAGCAGTGGACAGACCTACGAGCAGTACTTC
TRBJ2-2 . TRBV7-8 . CASKWETQNTGELFF TGTGCCAGCAAGTGGGAGACCCAGAACACCGGGGAGCTGTTTTTT
TRBJ2-7 . TRBV6-1 few CASRQSQYEEQYF TGTGCCAGCCGACAGAGTCAATACGAAGAGCAGTACTTC
TRBJ1-2 . TRBV6-6 . CASSLQGYGYTF TGTGCCAGCAGTTTACAGGGCTATGGCTACACCTTC
TRBJ2-7 . TRBV28 . CASSLTWATSYEQYF TGTGCCAGCAGTTTAACTTGGGCCACCTCCTACGAGCAGTACTTC
TRBJ2-2 TRBD2 TRBV6-5 . CASTPGGVNGELFF TGTGCCAGCACCCCCGGGGGGGTAAACGGGGAGCTGTTTTTT
TRBJ1-2 . TRBV28 . CASSSPNDGYTF TGTGCCAGCAGCTCTCCTAACGATGGCTACACCTTC
TRBJ1-2 . TRBV9 once CASSAAGRTSGGYTF TGTGCCAGCAGCGCCGCCGGGAGAACCTCGGGTGGCTACACCTTC
TRBJ1-1 . TRBV4-1 . CASSPPPGGTEAFF TGCGCCAGCAGCCCTCCCCCCGGCGGGACTGAAGCTTTCTTT
TRBJ1-1 TRBD1 TRBV12-5 . CASGLHPQGAGAFF TGTGCTAGTGGTTTGCATCCTCAGGGGGCTGGGGCTTTCTTT
TRBJ1-5 . TRBV28 . CASSPLWGGQPQHF TGTGCCAGCAGCCCATTGTGGGGCGGACAGCCCCAGCATTTT
TRBJ1-1 TRBD1 TRBV19 . CASSRIAGTAATEAFF TGTGCCAGTAGTAGAATTGCCGGGACAGCCGCCACTGAAGCTTTCTTT
TRBJ2-1 TRBD2 TRBV7-6 . CASSSTSGANNEQFF TGTGCCAGCAGCTCGACTAGCGGGGCTAACAATGAGCAGTTCTTC
TRBJ2-1 TRBD1 TRBV5-1 . CASRLTGGSYNEQFF TGCGCCAGCAGGCTGACAGGGGGCTCCTACAATGAGCAGTTCTTC
TRBJ2-7 . TRBV6-6 once CASSTLLSSYEQYF TGTGCCAGCAGTACTCTACTAAGCTCCTACGAGCAGTACTTC
TRBJ2-1 TRBD2 TRBV19 . CASSILAGGEQFF TGTGCCAGTAGTATATTAGCGGGAGGAGAGCAGTTCTTC
TRBJ2-5 TRBD1 TRBV5-1 . CASSVQGAQETQYF TGCGCCAGCAGCGTCCAGGGGGCACAAGAGACCCAGTACTTC
TRBJ1-5 . TRBV7-8 once CASSLGGVLSNQPQHF TGTGCCAGCAGCTTAGGGGGGGTACTTAGCAATCAGCCCCAGCATTTT
TRBJ1-6 . TRBV7-2 . CASSSRGTLNSPLHF TGTGCCAGCAGCTCCCGGGGAACCCTAAATTCACCCCTCCACTTT
TRBJ2-5 . TRBV7-2 . CASSLASTQKETQYF TGTGCCAGCAGCTTAGCTTCTACCCAAAAAGAGACCCAGTACTTC
TRBJ2-7 TRBD1 TRBV11-2 . CASSDSDMTGVLYEQYF TGTGCCAGCAGCGACTCTGATATGACAGGGGTACTTTACGAGCAGTACTTC
TRBJ1-1 TRBD1 TRBV7-2 once CASGHRGPLQWTEAFF TGTGCCAGCGGCCACAGGGGGCCCCTCCAATGGACTGAAGCTTTCTTT
TRBJ1-5 . TRBV6-1 few CASRAQGLGNQPQHF TGTGCCAGCAGGGCGCAGGGGTTGGGCAATCAGCCCCAGCATTTT
TRBJ1-2 TRBD1 TRBV5-5 . CASNSGTGYFGYTF TGTGCCAGCAATTCCGGGACAGGCTATTTTGGCTACACCTTC
TRBJ2-3 . TRBV5-1 . CASGLSGRTDTQYF TGCGCCAGTGGTCTTTCGGGTCGAACAGATACGCAGTATTTT
TRBJ2-3 . TRBV27 . CASSLLSFTDTQYF TGTGCCAGCAGTTTATTGTCTTTCACAGATACGCAGTATTTT
TRBJ2-7 TRBD1 TRBV9 . CASSVDGTVIYEQYF TGTGCCAGCAGCGTAGATGGGACAGTGATCTACGAGCAGTACTTC
TRBJ2-1 TRBD2 TRBV19 . CASSPTSGSFNEQFF TGTGCCAGTAGCCCGACTAGCGGGAGTTTCAATGAGCAGTTCTTC
TRBJ1-5 TRBD1 TRBV7-2 once CASSYGTGRQPQHF TGTGCCAGCAGCTATGGGACAGGGCGCCAGCCCCAGCATTTT
TRBJ2-7 TRBD2 TRBV7-9 . CSSSLALAETYEQYF TGTTCCAGCAGCTTAGCACTAGCGGAGACCTACGAGCAGTACTTC
TRBJ2-1 TRBD2 TRBV10-3 . CAISELAGNYNEQFF TGTGCCATCAGTGAGCTAGCGGGAAACTACAATGAGCAGTTCTTC
TRBJ2-2 TRBD1 TRBV6-4 . CASSGQGANTGELFF TGTGCCAGCAGTGGACAGGGGGCGAACACCGGGGAGCTGTTTTTT
TRBJ2-2 TRBD2 TRBV5-3 . CARSLVAGKNTGELFF TGTGCCAGAAGCTTGGTAGCGGGTAAGAACACCGGGGAGCTGTTTTTT
TRBJ1-1 TRBD1 TRBV19 . CASSIDGTGGALTEAFF TGTGCCAGTAGTATTGACGGGACAGGGGGCGCGTTGACTGAAGCTTTCTTT